The rows below give T cell receptor beta chains drawn from one sample of a study of T cells in localized non-small cell lung cancer. Sequencing used immunoSEQ multiplex PCR; TCRdb keeps in-frame clones, though not all of them. The sample lists tens of thousands of clones, 88% occurring once. The sample was peripheral blood, taken before any cancer treatment. These receptors were taken from a female donor of 60 years or more with stage III squamous cell lung carcinoma. Both conserved end residues are part of each CDR3. D genes are given only for firm matches. Not all rows give a size; the values are once, few, many and, for expanded clones, a class.

CDR3	DNA	D	V	J	size
CASSENQGEAFF	TGTGCCAGCAGTGAAAATCAGGGAGAAGCTTTCTTT	-	TRBV6-1	TRBJ1-1	few
CANRLAGGPPLYNEQFF	TGTGCCAACAGACTAGCGGGAGGCCCCCCCCTTTACAATGAGCAGTTCTTC	TRBD2	TRBV27	TRBJ2-1	-
CSGVGGYGYTF	TGCAGCGGGGTGGGGGGCTATGGCTACACCTTC	-	TRBV29-1	TRBJ1-2	-
CASRVAGAQTGELFF	TGCGCCAGCAGGGTAGCGGGGGCTCAAACCGGGGAGCTGTTTTTT	TRBD2	TRBV10-2	TRBJ2-2	-
CASSLVGVTGYGYTF	TGTGCCAGCAGCTTGGTTGGGGTTACGGGCTATGGCTACACCTTC	-	TRBV5-8	TRBJ1-2	-
CASSQTVAGGYEQYF	TGCGCCAGCAGCCAAACGGTAGCGGGGGGCTACGAGCAGTACTTC	TRBD2	TRBV4-3	TRBJ2-7	once
CASSGLANTGELFF	TGCGCCAGCAGTGGTTTGGCGAACACCGGGGAGCTGTTTTTT	-	TRBV5-1	TRBJ2-2	-
CASSLWGLAGNEQFF	TGCGCCAGCAGCCTGTGGGGACTAGCTGGCAATGAGCAGTTCTTC	TRBD2	TRBV5-1	TRBJ2-1	once
CASTPDRNTYEQYF	TGTGCCAGCACCCCCGACAGGAATACCTACGAGCAGTACTTC	-	TRBV27	TRBJ2-7	-
CASSYVRDPLVGPQHF	TGTGCCAGCAGTTACGTCAGGGACCCTTTAGTCGGGCCCCAGCATTTT	-	TRBV6-6	TRBJ1-5	-
CASSEAGETQYF	TGTGCCAGCAGTGAAGCCGGGGAGACCCAGTACTTC	-	TRBV2	TRBJ2-5	-
CASKATGGGLGTQYF	TGTGCCAGCAAAGCGACAGGGGGCGGATTGGGGACCCAGTACTTC	TRBD1	TRBV2	TRBJ2-5	-
CASSIYRGSYNSPLHF	TGTGCCAGCAGTATTTATCGGGGTTCCTATAATTCACCCCTCCACTTT	-	TRBV27	TRBJ1-6	-
CASSPERMGSGTDTQYF	TGTGCCAGCAGCCCCGAGAGAATGGGGTCCGGCACAGATACGCAGTATTTT	-	TRBV5-4	TRBJ2-3	-
CASSGLGGAKGYTF	TGTGCCAGCAGTGGGCTTGGGGGGGCCAAAGGCTACACCTTC	-	TRBV6-1	TRBJ1-2	once
CASSVTLAGVTGELFF	TGTGCCAGCAGCGTAACACTAGCGGGAGTCACCGGGGAGCTGTTTTTT	TRBD2	TRBV9	TRBJ2-2	-